The T cell receptor (beta chain) under discussion was sequenced for a study of shared T cell receptors in the human thymus. Libraries were prepared by immunoSEQ multiplex PCR; TCRdb keeps only in-frame clonotypes and omits some of them. The table shows about 380,000 clones, with approximately 95% occurring only once. Looked up from germline, CDR1 is MDHEN and CDR2 is SYDVKM. The CDR3 has 14 residues. Trimming shortened V by 3 bases and J by 5 bases, and 13 bases separated the two germline ends. Material: thymocytes. The genes are TRBV28 and TRBJ2-5, with D possibly matching TRBD2 (5 bases). The TCR comes from a human donor. The CDR3: CASSFWEYGETQYF. CDR3 DNA sequence: TGTGCCAGCAGTTTTTGGGAGTATGGGGAGACCCAGTACTTC.